Presented here are 4 T cell receptor beta chains from one specimen sequenced in a study of T cells in Graves' hyperthyroidism and ophthalmopathy. Researchers amplified the TCR beta CDR3 regions from RNA transcripts. The primer set for the first-round RT-PCR of the TCR CDR3 was HTBI. TCRdb used MiXCR to reprocess the multiplex PCR reads, holding one entry per CDR3 protein. The sample carries 300,000 to 400,000 distinct CDR3 sequences, around 14% recorded once. Material: blood. All receptors derive from a woman aged 30 to 39 with Graves' hyperthyroidism.

This clonotype was counted ten times or more. The V gene is TRBV7-2, the J gene TRBJ2-3; D ambiguous. Germline V gene data show CDR1 as SGHTA and CDR2 as FQGNSA. V was trimmed by 4 bases and J by 2 bases, leaving 7 bases between them. This CDR3 is 13 amino acids long. Here the CDR3 DNA reads TGTGCCAGCAGCTCGAGGTACACAGATACGCAGTATTTT. This codes for CASSSRYTDTQYF.

This clonotype came up many times. The V and J genes are TRBV29-1 and TRBJ2-5; the match to TRBD2 covers 10 bases. Germline values: CDR1 SQVTM, CDR2 ANQGSEA. V was pared by 6 bases and J by 1 base, with 5 bases of the junction left unmatched. The length of the CDR3 is 14 residues. The CDR3 DNA sequence: TGCAGCGTACCCAGGACTAGCGGCCAAGAGACCCAGTACTTC. Protein sequence: CSVPRTSGQETQYF.

This clonotype was found a few times. This chain uses TRBV20-1 with TRBJ2-5; D might be TRBD2 (6 bases). Germline assignment: CDR1 DFQATT and CDR2 SNEGSKA (reference sequence). This CDR3 has 14 residues. The V gene lost 2 bases and the J gene lost 5 bases, with 15 bases spanning the gap. The CDR3 DNA reads as TGCAGTGCTAGATCCGCGCGGGGAGTCGAGACCCAGTACTTC. Residues: CSARSARGVETQYF.

This clonotype was seen at least ten times. The V call is TRBV7-2, the J call TRBJ2-6; D possibly corresponds to TRBD2 (6 bases). There are 12 residues in the CDR3. CDR1 and CDR2 (germline): SGHTA, FQGNSA. The CDR3 bases are TGTTGGAGGGACTCTGGGGCCAACGTCCTGACTTTC. Amino acid sequence: CWRDSGANVLTF.